This entry lists 27 T cell receptor beta chains sequenced from one sample in a study of T cells in Graves' hyperthyroidism and ophthalmopathy. Amplified TCR beta CDR3 regions came from RNA transcripts. HTBI primers were the set used in a first-round RT-PCR of the TCR CDR3. TCRdb reanalysed the multiplex PCR reads using MiXCR and keeps one entry per CDR3 protein. The sample lists more than 650,000 distinct CDR3 sequences, 12% to 15% occurring once. The sample consisted of blood. The receptors derive from a woman between 18 and 29 years old with Graves' hyperthyroidism.

The chain employs TRBV6-2 or TRBV6-3 and TRBJ1-2; tentatively, D is TRBD1 (6 bases). V lost 6 bases, J lost 5 bases, and 13 bases lay in between. Germline values: CDR1 MNHEY, CDR2 SVGEGT. The CDR3 runs to 13 residues. DNA of the CDR3: TGTGCCAGCAGCGACCCGACAGGTTATGGCTACACCTTC. Its protein product is CASSDPTGYGYTF.

J is TRBJ2-5 and V is TRBV7-9; 7 bases match TRBD2. V lost 5 bases, J lost 4 bases, and 16 bases stayed unmatched. In germline, CDR1 is SEHNR, CDR2 FQNEAQ (reference sequence). CDR3 length equals 17 residues. The CDR3 loop is CASSVTQNYAGAETQYF. The CDR3 nucleotides read TGTGCCAGCAGCGTAACCCAAAACTACGCGGGAGCAGAGACCCAGTACTTC.

V and J are TRBV2 and TRBJ2-1, with 9 bases lining up with TRBD2. The CDR3 has 15 residues. V shed 3 bases, J shed 5 bases, and the junction held 5 bases outside the gene matches. CDR1 is SNHLY and CDR2 is FYNNEI in the germline V gene. This chain's CDR3 is CASSDAGGSHNEQFF. In DNA, the CDR3 is TGTGCCAGCAGTGACGCGGGAGGGTCCCACAATGAGCAGTTCTTC.

The chain employs TRBV9 and TRBJ2-1; TRBD2 matches at 12 bases. Germline trimming cut 3 bases from V and 4 bases from J; bases unmatched to any gene: 5. The CDR3 is 16 amino acids. Germline V gene lookup returns CDR1 SGDLS and CDR2 YYNGEE. CDR3 amino acids: CASSAWTSGAYNEQFF. CDR3 DNA: TGTGCCAGCAGCGCATGGACTAGCGGGGCGTACAATGAGCAGTTCTTC.

This clonotype appeared a few times. The chain employs TRBV7-9 and TRBJ2-5; possibly TRBD2 for D (5 bases). The CDR3 extends over 14 amino acids. Germline V lookup: CDR1 SEHNR, CDR2 FQNEAQ (reference sequence). V lost 3 bases and J lost 2, with 10 bases in between. The CDR3 DNA sequence: TGTGCCAGCAGCTTCGGGGTGGGACAAGAGACCCAGTACTTC. As protein: CASSFGVGQETQYF.

The J gene is TRBJ1-5, the V gene TRBV13, with a possible D match to TRBD1 (6 bases). Trimming cost V 5 bases and J 5 bases, with 22 bases left between them. The length of the CDR3 is 17 residues. Germline V gene data show CDR1 as PRHDT and CDR2 as FYEKMQ (reference sequence). CDR3 in amino acids: CASSLRANTGNDQPQHF. In DNA form, the CDR3 reads TGTGCCAGCAGCCTGAGAGCTAATACAGGGAATGATCAGCCCCAGCATTTT.

The chain employs TRBV29-1 and TRBJ1-3, with a weak D call TRBD1 (6 bases). V gave up 7 bases and J gave up 0 bases, with 13 bases separating them. This CDR3 region has 14 residues. Germline loops: CDR1 SQVTM, CDR2 ANQGSEA. CDR3 loop: CSALGGLSGNTIYF. The CDR3 DNA follows: TGCAGCGCCCTGGGGGGGCTCTCTGGAAACACCATATATTTT.

The table lists this clonotype with many counts. This chain connects TRBV4-3 to TRBJ2-7, with 10 nucleotides matching TRBD2. The CDR3 extends over 14 amino acids. V shed 2 bases, J shed 5 bases, and the junction held 3 bases outside the gene matches. Germline V gives CDR1 LGHNA, CDR2 YSLEER. CDR3 loop: CASSQLAGGNEQYF. CDR3 coding DNA: TGCGCCAGCAGCCAATTAGCGGGAGGTAACGAGCAGTACTTC.

The chain recombines TRBV6-4 with TRBJ1-1, with a tentative D call TRBD1 (6 bases). The V gene's germline CDR1 is MRHNA and CDR2 SNTAGT. V shed 6 bases and J shed 4 bases, with 12 bases lying between them. CDR3 length: 13 residues. DNA of the CDR3: TGTGCCAGCAGCCAACAGGGTGGCACTGAAGCTTTCTTT. Its translation: CASSQQGGTEAFF.

The CDR3 spells CASKRGTAYNYGYTF. The CDR3 coding sequence is TGCGCCAGCAAGAGGGGGACAGCGTATAACTATGGCTACACCTTC. The V and J genes are TRBV10-2 and TRBJ1-2; TRBD1 agrees at 7 bases. The CDR3 is made up of 15 amino acids. CDR1 and CDR2 from the germline V gene are WSHSY and SAAADI. With 7 bases clipped from V and 1 base from J, the junction kept 9 bases outside the gene matches.

This clonotype appeared many times. The gene calls are TRBV20-1 and TRBJ1-1; D is perhaps TRBD1 (6 bases). CDR3 length equals 13 residues. Trimming left V 5 bases short and J 1 base short, with 11 bases between. CDR1 DFQATT and CDR2 SNEGSKA come from the germline V gene (reference sequence). CDR3 coding DNA: TGCAGTGCTGGGGACAATCCGAACACTGAAGCTTTCTTT. Translated: CSAGDNPNTEAFF.

This clonotype was recorded many times. The chain employs TRBV18 and TRBJ1-1, with D unresolved. V was shortened by 5 bases and J by 1 base, with 8 bases between the two germline ends. Germline V gene data show CDR1 as KGHSH and CDR2 as LQKENI. This CDR3 is 13 amino acids long. Here the CDR3 DNA reads TGTGCCAGCTCATATCAGGAGAACACTGAAGCTTTCTTT. Its protein is CASSYQENTEAFF.

The chain recombines TRBV5-1 with TRBJ2-1; no clear D gene. The germline V gene has CDR1 SGHRS and CDR2 YFSETQ. Trimming removed 0 bases at V and 0 bases at J, with 10 bases between. The CDR3 consists of 16 residues. For the CDR3, the DNA is TGCGCCAGCAGCTTGGTGGTGGTCAGCTCCTACAATGAGCAGTTCTTC. Its translation: CASSLVVVSSYNEQFF.

This chain joins TRBV13 and TRBJ2-7, with 9 bases aligning to TRBD1. Germline V gene sequence: CDR1 PRHDT, CDR2 FYEKMQ (reference sequence). V was clipped by 5 bases and J by 4 bases; unmatched bases: 6. The CDR3 spans 14 residues. The DNA of the CDR3 is TGTGCCAGCAGCCCCACAGGGGGCATGTACGAGCAGTACTTC. Residues: CASSPTGGMYEQYF.

A word on this clonotype: Just one base apart from a much larger clone, this may be a read error. V and J are TRBV2 and TRBJ2-2; possibly TRBD1 for D (6 bases). The CDR3 length is 15 residues. Germline CDR1 and CDR2: SNHLY and FYNNEI. The V gene lost 6 bases and the J gene lost 6 bases, with 17 bases spanning the gap. The CDR3 nucleotides are TGTGCCAGCAGCGCTTGGGGCAGGGGCGCCGGGGAGCTGTTTTTT. This gives the protein CASSAWGRGAGELFF.

In DNA, the CDR3 is TGTGCCAGCAGGCGACCCGGGGGCCCGGGTGAGCAGTTCTTC. Encoded protein: CASRRPGGPGEQFF. The chain links TRBV28 to TRBJ2-1, with D possibly called TRBD1 or TRBD2 (6 bases each). The germline V and J ends were trimmed by 6 bases and 9 bases, with 18 bases remaining between them. The germline V gene encodes CDR1 MDHEN and CDR2 SYDVKM. The CDR3 sequence is 14 residues long. Combining the CDR3 with reference TRBV28 and TRBJ2-1 gives the whole variable domain DVKVTQSSRYLVKRTGEKVFLECVQDMDHENMFWYRQDPGLGLRLIYFSYDVKMKEKGDIPEGYSVSREKKERFSLILESASTNQTSMYLCASRRPGGPGEQFFGPGTRLTVL.

This clonotype was counted a few times. The chain uses TRBV28 and TRBJ2-1; the D is unclear. Germline V gives CDR1 MDHEN, CDR2 SYDVKM. The CDR3 sequence is 16 residues long. The V end was cut by 2 bases, the J end by 3 bases, with 14 bases between. DNA for the CDR3: TGTGCCAGCAGTTTACGTCCTAGGCGTCGCTACAATGAGCAGTTCTTC. It yields the protein CASSLRPRRRYNEQFF.

CDR3 sequence reads: CASSQDVRATSSYEQYF. In DNA form, the CDR3 reads TGCGCCAGCAGCCAAGATGTTAGGGCCACAAGCTCCTACGAGCAGTACTTC. The chain carries TRBV4-1 and TRBJ2-7; D unclear. Trimming cost V 0 bases and J 0 bases, with 15 bases left between them. CDR3 length equals 17 residues. Germline CDR1 MGHRA, CDR2 YSYEKL.

This clonotype was recorded a few times. V is TRBV6-1 and J is TRBJ2-1; 11 bases match TRBD2. J gave up 4 bases and V 5 bases, and 7 bases lay outside the gene matches. Germline V gene lookup returns CDR1 MNHNS and CDR2 SASEGT. The CDR3 is made up of 16 amino acids. The CDR3 bases are TGTGCCAGCAGTCCCTGGACTAGCGGGCTGTACAATGAGCAGTTCTTC. Amino acid sequence: CASSPWTSGLYNEQFF.

This clonotype was observed at least ten times. The V gene is TRBV6-9, the J gene TRBJ2-5, with 7 bases matching TRBD1. The CDR3 totals 15 residues. Germline trimming cut 7 bases from V and 5 bases from J; bases unmatched to any gene: 13. Germline lookup yields CDR1 MNHGY and CDR2 SVAAGI. Here the CDR3 reads CASNRGRLTLETQYF. The DNA for the CDR3 is TGTGCCAGCAACAGGGGACGATTGACGTTGGAGACCCAGTACTTC.

This clonotype was counted many times. V gene TRBV7-8 combines with J gene TRBJ1-1; 9 bases agree with TRBD1. The ends lost 1 base at V and 3 bases at J; junction bases unmatched: 6. Germline lookup yields CDR1 SGHVS and CDR2 FQNEAQ. The CDR3 totals 16 residues. The CDR3, as DNA: TGTGCCAGCAGCTTAGTTTCCGGGACAGGGTACACTGAAGCTTTCTTT. Its translation is CASSLVSGTGYTEAFF.

The table lists this clonotype with many counts. The CDR3 spells CAWSWGGEAFF. DNA of the CDR3: TGTGCCTGGAGTTGGGGGGGTGAAGCTTTCTTT. The chain employs TRBV30 and TRBJ1-1; maybe TRBD1 (5 bases). There are 11 residues in the CDR3. With 2 bases removed from V and 7 bases from J, the gap between germline ends came to 8 bases. Germline loops: CDR1 GTSNPN, CDR2 SVGIG (reference sequence). Full variable domain (remainder filled in from reference TRBV30 and TRBJ1-1): SQTIHQWPATLVQPVGSPLSLECTVEGTSNPNLYWYRQAAGRGLQLLFYSVGIGQISSEVPQNLSASRPQDRQFILSSKKLLLSDSGFYLCAWSWGGEAFFGQGTRLTVV.

V gene TRBV7-6 combines with J gene TRBJ1-6; D is perhaps TRBD1 (5 bases). V was trimmed by 0 bases and J by 7 bases, leaving 10 bases between them. Germline V gives CDR1 SGHVS, CDR2 FNYEAQ. This CDR3 has 15 amino acids. CDR3 region: CASSLAGPYNSPLHF. The CDR3 DNA reads TGTGCCAGCAGCTTAGCGGGACCGTACAATTCACCCCTCCACTTT. The full variable domain, rest sourced from reference TRBV7-6 and TRBJ1-6, is GAGVSQSPRYKVTKRGQDVALRCDPISGHVSLYWYRQALGQGPEFLTYFNYEAQQDKSGLPNDRFSAERPEGSISTLTIQRTEQRDSAMYRCASSLAGPYNSPLHFGNGTRLTVT.

This clonotype was counted at least ten times. The J gene is TRBJ2-6, the V gene TRBV3-1; TRBD1 might be the D (6 bases). Germline CDR1 is LGHDT and CDR2 is YNNKEL (reference sequence). Trimming shortened V by 0 bases and J by 7 bases, and 13 bases separated the two germline ends. The CDR3 consists of 16 residues. The CDR3 protein is CASSQEYRERANVLTF. The CDR3, as DNA: TGTGCCAGCAGCCAAGAATACAGGGAAAGAGCCAACGTCCTGACTTTC.

The chain employs TRBV7-3 and TRBJ2-1, with 7 nucleotides matching TRBD1. Germline V gene sequence: CDR1 SGHTA, CDR2 FQGTGA. The CDR3 loop spans 15 amino acids. V shed 4 bases and J 6 bases; nucleotides not matched to a gene: 9. CDR3 sequence (DNA): TGTGCCAGCAGCTCGAATGGGGGACAGCTCAATGAGCAGTTCTTC. Encoded protein: CASSSNGGQLNEQFF.

Here the CDR3 reads CASSSSGTRAYNEQFF. As DNA, the CDR3 is TGTGCCAGCAGCTCCTCCGGGACTAGAGCCTACAATGAGCAGTTCTTC. The chain combines TRBV6-2 or TRBV6-3 with TRBJ2-1; 8 positions agree with TRBD2. This CDR3 region has 16 residues. Germline CDR1 is MNHEY and CDR2 is SVGEGT. The trim removed 6 bases at V and 2 bases at J, leaving 9 bases unmatched.

In this sample, this clonotype turned up a few times. J is TRBJ2-7 and V is TRBV9; D is unclear. The germline CDR1 and CDR2 sequences are SGDLS and YYNGEE. V lost 0 bases and J lost 2, with 12 bases in between. The CDR3 sequence is 15 residues long. CDR3 sequence reads: CASSVDEDSTYEQYF. CDR3 bases: TGTGCCAGCAGCGTAGATGAAGATTCGACCTACGAGCAGTACTTC.